This TCR beta chain was captured in a study of identical twins. Ten or more counts support this clonotype. TCRdb ran MiXCR on the 5' RACE reads and lists one entry per CDR3 protein. This table holds 690,000 or so distinct CDR3 sequences, over 5% found once. V shed 7 bases, J shed 0 bases, and the junction held 4 bases outside the gene matches. This CDR3 region has 14 residues. CDR1 and CDR2 (germline): SNHLY, FYNNEI. This rearrangement joins TRBV2 to TRBJ2-3, with 7 nucleotides matching TRBD2. The sample was naive T cells sorted from blood. This sequence originates from a man in his late teens or twenties in good health. The CDR3 DNA reads TGTGCCAGCAATCCTAGCGGTAGCACAGATACGCAGTATTTT. It translates to CASNPSGSTDTQYF.